A selection of T cell receptor beta chains follows, all from one sample in a study of T cells in Graves' hyperthyroidism and ophthalmopathy. Each CDR3 protein gets one entry after TCRdb re-called the multiplex PCR reads with MiXCR. The sample records hundreds of thousands of distinct CDR3 sequences, approximately 14% being singletons. The sample comprised blood. These receptors were obtained from a woman between 18 and 29 years old with Graves' hyperthyroidism. Each CDR3 is given with its conserved first and last residue. D genes are given only for firm matches. Clone size is not always given. Where it is, it says once, few, many or a class for expanded clones.

clone size: few
J gene: TRBJ1-1
V gene: TRBV18
D gene: .
CDR3 DNA: TGTGCCAGCTCACCAGATGTTACGGGACGGGGGACTGAAGCTTTCTTT
CDR3 protein: CASSPDVTGRGTEAFF

clone size: many
J gene: TRBJ2-5
V gene: TRBV3-1
D gene: TRBD2
CDR3 DNA: TGTGCCAGCAGCCATGGCGGGAGGCTTTCGGAGACCCAGTACTTC
CDR3 protein: CASSHGGRLSETQYF

clone size: few
J gene: TRBJ2-5
V gene: TRBV9
D gene: TRBD2
CDR3 DNA: TGTGCCAGCAGCACCAGAACCGGGACTACGGGGGAGACCCAGTACTTC
CDR3 protein: CASSTRTGTTGETQYF

clone size: many
J gene: TRBJ2-7
V gene: TRBV27
D gene: TRBD2
CDR3 DNA: TGTGCCAGCAGTTCCCCCCAGCGGGGGTCCTACGAGCAGTACTTC
CDR3 protein: CASSSPQRGSYEQYF

clone size: few
J gene: TRBJ1-2
V gene: TRBV12-3/TRBV12-4
D gene: .
CDR3 DNA: TGTGCCAGCAGTTTTGTGGGAATGGACTATGGCTACACCTTC
CDR3 protein: CASSFVGMDYGYTF

clone size: many
J gene: TRBJ2-1
V gene: TRBV3-1
D gene: .
CDR3 DNA: TGTGCCAGCAGCCAAGATGTAGCGAGCTCCTACAATGAGCAGTTCTTC
CDR3 protein: CASSQDVASSYNEQFF

clone size: .
J gene: TRBJ1-3
V gene: TRBV5-1
D gene: TRBD1
CDR3 DNA: TGCGCCAGCAGCCCGGACAGGTCAAGAAACACCATATATTTT
CDR3 protein: CASSPDRSRNTIYF

clone size: few
J gene: TRBJ2-1
V gene: TRBV24-1
D gene: .
CDR3 DNA: TGTGCCACCAGTGACCCCACTCGGGGGCCCCACAATGAGCAGTTCTTC
CDR3 protein: CATSDPTRGPHNEQFF

clone size: .
J gene: TRBJ2-7
V gene: TRBV5-8
D gene: TRBD1
CDR3 DNA: TGTGCCAGCAGCTTCGGGGACAGGGTGGGTGAGCAGTACTTC
CDR3 protein: CASSFGDRVGEQYF

clone size: many
J gene: TRBJ2-5
V gene: TRBV7-9
D gene: .
CDR3 DNA: TGTGCCAGCAGTTTAGGACTTCAAGAGACCCAGTACTTC
CDR3 protein: CASSLGLQETQYF

clone size: .
J gene: TRBJ2-2
V gene: TRBV28
D gene: .
CDR3 DNA: TGTGCCAGCAGCCCTGGACGGAGGTGGACCTTGGGGCATGGGGAGCTGTTTTTT
CDR3 protein: CASSPGRRWTLGHGELFF

clone size: .
J gene: TRBJ2-7
V gene: TRBV6-1
D gene: .
CDR3 DNA: TGTGCCAGCAGTGAAGTTATCGAGCAGTACTTC
CDR3 protein: CASSEVIEQYF

clone size: few
J gene: TRBJ2-7
V gene: TRBV3-1
D gene: .
CDR3 DNA: TGTGCCAGCAGCCAAGTCGGGGGCTTAAGCTCCTACGAGCAGTACTTC
CDR3 protein: CASSQVGGLSSYEQYF

clone size: many
J gene: TRBJ2-3
V gene: TRBV20-1
D gene: .
CDR3 DNA: TGCAGTGCTAGTGACGCGGGAGATACGCAGTATTTT
CDR3 protein: CSASDAGDTQYF

clone size: many
J gene: TRBJ2-3
V gene: TRBV11-3
D gene: .
CDR3 DNA: TGTGCCAGCAGCTTAGATCGAGGTGGGGGGCGCAGAGATACGCAGTATTTT
CDR3 protein: CASSLDRGGGRRDTQYF

clone size: many
J gene: TRBJ2-7
V gene: TRBV7-9
D gene: TRBD1
CDR3 DNA: TGTGCCAGCAGCACGATCCCAGCCGGGACAGAGTACGAGCAGTACTTC
CDR3 protein: CASSTIPAGTEYEQYF

clone size: .
J gene: TRBJ2-4
V gene: TRBV7-3
D gene: TRBD1
CDR3 DNA: TGTGCCAGCAGCTCCGGACAGGGAGGCCAAAACATTCAGTACTTC
CDR3 protein: CASSSGQGGQNIQYF

clone size: .
J gene: TRBJ2-2
V gene: TRBV20-1
D gene: TRBD1
CDR3 DNA: TGCAGTGCCAGACGGCAGGGGGCGGACAGCGGGGAGCTGTTTTTT
CDR3 protein: CSARRQGADSGELFF

clone size: many
J gene: TRBJ2-7
V gene: TRBV28
D gene: .
CDR3 DNA: TGTGCCAGCAGTGGGGGCGATTACGAGCAGTACTTC
CDR3 protein: CASSGGDYEQYF

clone size: .
J gene: TRBJ2-3
V gene: TRBV7-2
D gene: .
CDR3 DNA: TGTGCCAGCAGCTTAGGAGGCGGTGAAGCAGATACGCAGTATTTT
CDR3 protein: CASSLGGGEADTQYF

clone size: few
J gene: TRBJ1-5
V gene: TRBV12-3/TRBV12-4
D gene: TRBD1
CDR3 DNA: TGTGCCAGCAGTTTATCAGGGACAGGGTTCTATCAGCCCCAGCATTTT
CDR3 protein: CASSLSGTGFYQPQHF

clone size: many
J gene: TRBJ1-5
V gene: TRBV13
D gene: .
CDR3 DNA: TGTGCCAGCAGCTCACAGGGAAATCAGCCCCAGCATTTT
CDR3 protein: CASSSQGNQPQHF

clone size: few
J gene: TRBJ1-5
V gene: TRBV30
D gene: TRBD1
CDR3 DNA: TGTGCCTGGAGTACGGGGGACAGGGCCGGCAATCAGCCCCAGCATTTT
CDR3 protein: CAWSTGDRAGNQPQHF

clone size: many
J gene: TRBJ2-7
V gene: TRBV28
D gene: TRBD2
CDR3 DNA: TGTGCCAGCAGGGTGGCGGGAGGTTCCTCCTACGAGCAGTACTTC
CDR3 protein: CASRVAGGSSYEQYF

clone size: few
J gene: TRBJ2-3
V gene: TRBV6-1
D gene: TRBD2
CDR3 DNA: TGTGCCAGCAGTTCCCGGGAGGCCACAGATACGCAGTATTTT
CDR3 protein: CASSSREATDTQYF

clone size: few
J gene: TRBJ2-7
V gene: TRBV10-3
D gene: .
CDR3 DNA: TGTGCCATCAGTGAGTCAAGCTCGGGACTTATCTACGAGCAGTACTTC
CDR3 protein: CAISESSSGLIYEQYF

clone size: many
J gene: TRBJ2-5
V gene: TRBV15
D gene: TRBD2
CDR3 DNA: TGTGCCACCAGCAGAGATACTAGCGAGGAGACCCAGTACTTC
CDR3 protein: CATSRDTSEETQYF

clone size: few
J gene: TRBJ1-5
V gene: TRBV20-1
D gene: TRBD1
CDR3 DNA: TGCAGTGCTAGAGCCGAAACAGGGGATAGCCAGCCCCAGCATTTT
CDR3 protein: CSARAETGDSQPQHF

clone size: many
J gene: TRBJ1-1
V gene: TRBV28
D gene: .
CDR3 DNA: TGTGCCAGCAGTTTATTACAGGAGGGCACTGAAGCTTTCTTT
CDR3 protein: CASSLLQEGTEAFF

clone size: .
J gene: TRBJ2-1
V gene: TRBV29-1
D gene: .
CDR3 DNA: TGCAGCGTTGAAGGGTGGGGCTCCTACAATGAGCAGTTCTTC
CDR3 protein: CSVEGWGSYNEQFF

clone size: few
J gene: TRBJ2-3
V gene: TRBV15
D gene: .
CDR3 DNA: TGTGCCACCAGCAGAGATATCGCTGGGGTAACAGATACGCAGTATTTT
CDR3 protein: CATSRDIAGVTDTQYF

clone size: many
J gene: TRBJ1-5
V gene: TRBV12-3/TRBV12-4
D gene: .
CDR3 DNA: TGTGCCAGCAGTCCCGATCATAGCTACAATCAGCCCCAGCATTTT
CDR3 protein: CASSPDHSYNQPQHF

clone size: few
J gene: TRBJ2-5
V gene: TRBV2
D gene: .
CDR3 DNA: TGTGCCAGCAGAATCCTCCTCCGCGGCCAAGAGACCCAGTACTTC
CDR3 protein: CASRILLRGQETQYF

clone size: .
J gene: TRBJ1-2
V gene: TRBV4-3
D gene: .
CDR3 DNA: TGCGCCAGCAGCCAAGATCAAACCGGGACACCCTTCTATGGCTACACCTTC
CDR3 protein: CASSQDQTGTPFYGYTF

clone size: many
J gene: TRBJ1-1
V gene: TRBV7-2
D gene: .
CDR3 DNA: TGTGCCAGCAGCTTCCAGCATGGCACTGAAGCTTTCTTT
CDR3 protein: CASSFQHGTEAFF

clone size: .
J gene: TRBJ2-1
V gene: TRBV30
D gene: .
CDR3 DNA: TGTGTCTGGAGTCATGAGACGGGAATCAATGAGCAGTTCTTC
CDR3 protein: CVWSHETGINEQFF

clone size: .
J gene: TRBJ2-4
V gene: TRBV9
D gene: .
CDR3 DNA: TGTGCCAGCAGCGTCTCACAGGGTTTAGAGGCCAAAAACATTCAGTACTTC
CDR3 protein: CASSVSQGLEAKNIQYF

clone size: many
J gene: TRBJ1-2
V gene: TRBV6-1
D gene: TRBD1
CDR3 DNA: TGTGCCAGCAGGGGCCGGGACAGGGTAGACGGCTACACCTTC
CDR3 protein: CASRGRDRVDGYTF

clone size: many
J gene: TRBJ2-3
V gene: TRBV2
D gene: .
CDR3 DNA: TGTGCCAGCACTAGACTAGCAGATACGCAGTATTTT
CDR3 protein: CASTRLADTQYF

clone size: few
J gene: TRBJ2-1
V gene: TRBV3-1
D gene: TRBD2
CDR3 DNA: TGTGCCAGCAGCCCGGGACTAGCGGGGCACAATGAGCAGTTCTTC
CDR3 protein: CASSPGLAGHNEQFF

clone size: many
J gene: TRBJ2-3
V gene: TRBV2
D gene: TRBD2
CDR3 DNA: TGTGCCAGCAGGGGACTACGATTCGATACGCAGTATTTT
CDR3 protein: CASRGLRFDTQYF

clone size: few
J gene: TRBJ2-1
V gene: TRBV2
D gene: TRBD2
CDR3 DNA: TGTGCCAGCAGATTAGCGGGAGGGGCCTACAATGAGCAGCTCTTC
CDR3 protein: CASRLAGGAYNEQLF

clone size: .
J gene: TRBJ1-3
V gene: TRBV2
D gene: .
CDR3 DNA: TGTGCCAGCAGGTTTCGGGAGGCTGGAAACACCATATATTTT
CDR3 protein: CASRFREAGNTIYF

clone size: .
J gene: TRBJ2-7
V gene: TRBV29-1
D gene: TRBD2
CDR3 DNA: TGCAGCGTTCCGACTAGCGGGAGCCCCACCTACGAGCAGTACTTC
CDR3 protein: CSVPTSGSPTYEQYF

clone size: many
J gene: TRBJ2-4
V gene: TRBV5-1
D gene: .
CDR3 DNA: TGCGCCAGCAAGGTGGCAGACTCTGGGATGGTAGCCAAAAACATTCAGTACTTC
CDR3 protein: CASKVADSGMVAKNIQYF

clone size: many
J gene: TRBJ2-7
V gene: TRBV20-1
D gene: TRBD1
CDR3 DNA: TGCAGTGCTAGACCTCCGACAGGGCTCCACGAGCAGTACTTC
CDR3 protein: CSARPPTGLHEQYF

clone size: many
J gene: TRBJ2-7
V gene: TRBV12-3/TRBV12-4
D gene: .
CDR3 DNA: TGTGCCAGCAGTGGGAACTTAGTTACTGACTACGAGCAGTACTTC
CDR3 protein: CASSGNLVTDYEQYF